Presented here are 28 T cell receptor beta chains from one specimen sequenced in a study of OX40 agonist ivuxolimab in advanced cancers. Method: immunoSEQ multiplex PCR; TCRdb's copy keeps in-frame clones and lacks some. The table shows 77,000 or so clones, with 85% to 95% occurring only once. Sequencing was performed on CD4+ or CD8+ T cells sorted from blood, taken in a trial of the OX40 agonist ivuxolimab. These receptors originate from an adult with an advanced solid tumor such as melanoma, head and neck, liver or kidney cancer.

The chain uses TRBV30 and TRBJ2-7; D not certain. In germline, CDR1 is GTSNPN, CDR2 SVGIG (reference sequence). V lost 5 bases and J 1 base, leaving 9 bases between the germline ends. This CDR3 spans 12 amino acids. The CDR3 region has the DNA TGTGCCTGGTCAGGAGATTCCTACGAGCAGTACTTC. As protein: CAWSGDSYEQYF.

J is TRBJ1-5 and V is TRBV29-1, with D maybe TRBD1 (5 bases). The CDR3 consists of 13 residues. Germline V lookup: CDR1 SQVTM, CDR2 ANQGSEA. V was trimmed by 7 bases and J by 6 bases, leaving 16 bases between them. This CDR3 is CSAGPGASQPQHF. The CDR3 DNA sequence: TGCAGCGCGGGGCCCGGGGCGAGTCAGCCCCAGCATTTT. Full variable domain (missing parts from reference TRBV29-1 and TRBJ1-5): SAVISQKPSRDICQRGTSLTIQCQVDSQVTMMFWYRQQPGQSLTLIATANQGSEATYESGFVIDKFPISRPNLTFSTLTVSNMSPEDSSIYLCSAGPGASQPQHFGDGTRLSIL.

The rearrangement links TRBV11-2 to TRBJ1-3; no clear D gene. Germline CDR1 is SGHAT and CDR2 is FQNNGV. V was shortened by 6 bases and J by 8 bases, with 14 bases between the two germline ends. The CDR3 runs 13 residues. CDR3 DNA: TGTGCCAGCAGTCTGGTTTGGGCGGACACCATATATTTT. It codes for CASSLVWADTIYF.

CDR3 sequence reads: CASGTRVSDQPQHF. CDR3 coding DNA: TGTGCCAGCGGGACCAGGGTAAGCGATCAGCCCCAGCATTTT. The V and J genes are TRBV6-5 and TRBJ1-5; D may be TRBD1 (5 bases). Trimming removed 8 bases at V and 5 bases at J, with 16 bases between. The germline V gene has CDR1 MNHEY and CDR2 SVGAGI. The CDR3 spans 14 residues.

This chain uses TRBV7-3 with TRBJ2-1; the D is unclear. Germline V gene data show CDR1 as SGHTA and CDR2 as FQGTGA. This CDR3 is built from 13 residues. Deletions cut 1 base from V and 5 bases from J, with 6 bases between. The CDR3 bases are TGTGCCAGCAGCTTAAGTCAGGACAATGAGCAGTTCTTC. Amino acid sequence: CASSLSQDNEQFF.

This clone was observed a handful of times. The gene calls are TRBV7-2 and TRBJ1-3; D is unclear. Trimming took 5 bases from V and 6 from J, leaving 5 bases between them. The CDR3 is 11 residues long. Germline V gene data show CDR1 as SGHTA and CDR2 as FQGNSA. The CDR3 region has the DNA TGTGCCAGCAGCAAACTAAACACCATATATTTT. Protein: CASSKLNTIYF.

The V and J genes are TRBV10-1 and TRBJ1-5, with D possibly matching TRBD1 (5 bases). The CDR3 sequence is 13 residues long. CDR1 WNHNN and CDR2 SYGVQD come from the germline V gene (reference sequence). Trimming left V 6 bases short and J 6 bases short, with 12 bases between. CDR3 region: CASSARQFQPQHF. The DNA of the CDR3 is TGCGCCAGCAGCGCGAGACAGTTTCAGCCCCAGCATTTT.

The chain carries TRBV5-1 and TRBJ2-3, with 12 nucleotides matching TRBD2. Per germline, CDR1 SGHRS and CDR2 YFSETQ. Trimming at V came to 2 bases and at J to 4 bases, leaving 2 bases not matched to a gene. The CDR3 sequence is 15 residues long. The CDR3 DNA reads TGCGCCAGCAGCTTAGGACTAGCGGGGCCAGATACGCAGTATTTT. It translates to CASSLGLAGPDTQYF.

The rearrangement links TRBV6-1 to TRBJ1-1, with D unclear. CDR3 length equals 13 residues. Germline lookup yields CDR1 MNHNS and CDR2 SASEGT. V dropped 5 bases and J dropped 6 bases, with 13 bases sitting between them. The CDR3 sequence is CASSRNREAEAFF. The CDR3 DNA follows: TGTGCCAGCAGTCGAAATAGGGAGGCTGAAGCTTTCTTT.

V usage is TRBV7-2 and J usage is TRBJ1-1, with D maybe TRBD1 (6 bases). Trimming cost V 6 bases and J 4 bases, with 18 bases left between them. The germline V gene has CDR1 SGHTA and CDR2 FQGNSA. This CDR3 contains 15 residues. The CDR3 region has the DNA TGTGCCAGCAGTCCTATACAGGGCATGGGCACTGAAGCTTTCTTT. This codes for CASSPIQGMGTEAFF.

The chain couples TRBV5-1 to TRBJ1-2, with D possibly being TRBD1 (6 bases). The CDR3 consists of 15 residues. V was trimmed by 0 bases and J by 2 bases, leaving 11 bases between them. Germline lookup yields CDR1 SGHRS and CDR2 YFSETQ. CDR3 in amino acids: CASSLEAGENYGYTF. The CDR3 coding sequence is TGCGCCAGCAGCTTGGAGGCAGGGGAGAACTATGGCTACACCTTC.

The genes are TRBV11-2 and TRBJ1-3; D remains ambiguous. The CDR3 totals 12 residues. The V and J ends lost 10 bases and 8 bases respectively, with 15 bases between them. Germline V lookup: CDR1 SGHAT, CDR2 FQNNGV. As DNA, the CDR3 is TGTGCCACTCGGACGGGCCCGGACACCATATATTTT. Encoded protein: CATRTGPDTIYF.

The chain combines TRBV7-9 with TRBJ2-3; 7 bases fit TRBD2. Trimming took 10 bases from V and 4 from J; bases not matched to a gene: 14. This CDR3 is 15 amino acids long. Germline loops: CDR1 SEHNR, CDR2 FQNEAQ (reference sequence). The CDR3 here is CAISGLRGVADTQYF. DNA of the CDR3: TGTGCCATTTCGGGACTCCGGGGGGTAGCAGATACGCAGTATTTT.

The chain joins TRBV6-5 to TRBJ2-1, with unresolved D. This CDR3 is 10 amino acids long. Per the germline V gene, CDR1 is MNHEY and CDR2 is SVGAGI. V was shortened by 6 bases and J by 9 bases, with 6 bases between the two germline ends. The CDR3 reads CASRRVEQFF. The CDR3 DNA reads TGTGCCAGCAGAAGAGTTGAGCAGTTCTTC.

CDR3 DNA: TGCGCCAGCAGCTATCAGGGCCTGCGGGATGGGGCCAACGTCCTGACTTTC. Amino acids: CASSYQGLRDGANVLTF. The chain uses TRBV5-1 and TRBJ2-6, with D possibly being TRBD2 (6 bases). CDR1 is SGHRS, CDR2 YFSETQ, per germline. The CDR3 is made up of 17 amino acids. The ends were cut back, 3 bases at V and 3 bases at J, with 16 bases in the middle.

CDR3 in DNA: TGTGCCACATACAGTAACTCCTACAATGAGCAGTTCTTC. This codes for CATYSNSYNEQFF. This rearrangement joins TRBV6-5 to TRBJ2-1; D is unclear. CDR3 size: 13 residues. Trimming cost V 10 bases and J 0 bases, with 10 bases left between them. CDR1 MNHEY and CDR2 SVGAGI come from the germline V gene.

Only one count was recorded for this clone. The J gene is TRBJ2-1, the V gene TRBV9; D is undetermined. There are 13 residues in the CDR3. V lost 3 bases and J lost 5, with 9 bases in between. Germline values: CDR1 SGDLS, CDR2 YYNGEE. CDR3 sequence reads: CASSANSDNEQFF. CDR3 bases: TGTGCCAGCAGCGCAAACAGCGACAATGAGCAGTTCTTC.

This chain connects TRBV6-6 to TRBJ2-2; D uncertain. Germline values: CDR1 MNHNY, CDR2 SVGAGI (reference sequence). This CDR3 comprises 14 residues. V was pared by 7 bases and J by 1 base, with 10 bases between. CDR3 sequence reads: CASTEDVNTGELFF. The CDR3, as DNA: TGTGCCAGCACCGAGGACGTGAACACCGGGGAGCTGTTTTTT.

The chain employs TRBV5-1 and TRBJ1-1; D is unresolved. Between the trimmed V and J ends, which lost 0 bases and 4 bases, there was a span of 13 bases. Germline CDR1 SGHRS, CDR2 YFSETQ. The CDR3 runs to 15 residues. This chain's CDR3 is CASSLGTVVSTEAFF. The CDR3 nucleotides read TGCGCCAGCAGCTTGGGGACGGTGGTTAGCACTGAAGCTTTCTTT.

The chain couples TRBV9 to TRBJ2-1, with 15 bases lining up with TRBD2. Germline values: CDR1 SGDLS, CDR2 YYNGEE. The CDR3 is made up of 20 amino acids. V was clipped by 1 base and J by 10 bases; unmatched bases: 18. The CDR3 sequence: CASSVSGNSGLAGGQGEQFF. The CDR3 nucleotides are TGTGCCAGCAGCGTATCTGGGAACAGCGGACTAGCGGGGGGGCAAGGCGAGCAGTTCTTC.

The chain carries TRBV7-9 and TRBJ1-1; 7 positions match TRBD1. CDR3 length: 15 amino acids. V shed 5 bases, J shed 4 bases, and the junction held 10 bases outside the gene matches. Per germline, CDR1 SEHNR and CDR2 FQNEAQ (reference sequence). The CDR3 spells CASSEQGPGGTEAFF. DNA of the CDR3: TGTGCCAGCAGCGAACAGGGGCCTGGGGGCACTGAAGCTTTCTTT.

DNA for the CDR3: TGCGCCAGCAGCCAAGTGGGGACTACTGGCGGGAGGGCAGATACGCAGTATTTT. This encodes CASSQVGTTGGRADTQYF. The chain recombines TRBV4-1 with TRBJ2-3; 9 bases agree with TRBD2. CDR1 is MGHRA, CDR2 YSYEKL, per germline. J was trimmed by 4 bases and V by 1 base; bases with no gene match: 12. This CDR3 contains 18 residues.

This chain uses TRBV28 with TRBJ1-1, with a tentative D call TRBD1 (5 bases). V was clipped by 8 bases and J by 6 bases, with 13 bases between them. Germline lookup yields CDR1 MDHEN and CDR2 SYDVKM. This CDR3 spans 12 amino acids. The CDR3 region has the DNA TGTGCCAGCCGGAGGGGTCAGGCTGAAGCTTTCTTT. It yields the protein CASRRGQAEAFF.

This clone occurred once. The V call is TRBV6-1, the J call TRBJ2-7; D remains unclear. Trimming shortened V by 0 bases and J by 3 bases, and 12 bases separated the two germline ends. Looked up from germline, CDR1 is MNHNS and CDR2 is SASEGT. The CDR3 contains 15 residues. The DNA for the CDR3 is TGTGCCAGCAGTGAAGCGGGCGATAGTTTCTACGAGCAGTACTTC. Its protein product is CASSEAGDSFYEQYF.

The V and J genes are TRBV28 and TRBJ1-1, with a possible D match to TRBD1 (6 bases). The CDR3 has 16 residues. V was pared by 0 bases and J by 5 bases, with 16 bases between. The germline CDR1 and CDR2 sequences are MDHEN and SYDVKM. CDR3 nucleotides: TGTGCCAGCAGTTTATGGGAACAGGGAAGTGAGACTGAAGCTTTCTTT. It yields the protein CASSLWEQGSETEAFF.

This clone was seen a single time. V and J are TRBV19 and TRBJ2-5; 9 bases map to TRBD2. Germline V gene sequence: CDR1 LNHDA, CDR2 SQIVND (reference sequence). Losses at the gene ends were 5 bases for V and 5 bases for J; bases not matched to a gene: 9. This CDR3 is 15 amino acids long. This CDR3 reads CASSSGAGGQETQYF. In DNA form, the CDR3 reads TGTGCCAGTAGTTCAGGTGCGGGGGGGCAGGAGACCCAGTACTTC.

This chain connects TRBV12-5 to TRBJ1-5; 9 nucleotides match TRBD1. CDR3 length: 18 amino acids. The germline V gene encodes CDR1 LGHNT and CDR2 FRNRAP. J lost 0 bases, V lost 6 bases, and 12 bases had no gene match. Written as DNA, the CDR3 is TGTGCTAGTGGAAAGGGACAGGGAGAACCATATAGCAATCAGCCCCAGCATTTT. Translation gives CASGKGQGEPYSNQPQHF.

The chain employs TRBV5-6 and TRBJ2-5, with TRBD2 matching 9 bases. V gave up 0 bases and J gave up 5 bases; unmatched junction bases: 5. Germline CDR1 SGHDT, CDR2 YYEEEE. The CDR3 is 15 amino acids. CDR3 in amino acids: CASSLVRGGLETQYF. CDR3 coding DNA: TGTGCCAGCAGCTTGGTGCGGGGGGGCTTGGAGACCCAGTACTTC.